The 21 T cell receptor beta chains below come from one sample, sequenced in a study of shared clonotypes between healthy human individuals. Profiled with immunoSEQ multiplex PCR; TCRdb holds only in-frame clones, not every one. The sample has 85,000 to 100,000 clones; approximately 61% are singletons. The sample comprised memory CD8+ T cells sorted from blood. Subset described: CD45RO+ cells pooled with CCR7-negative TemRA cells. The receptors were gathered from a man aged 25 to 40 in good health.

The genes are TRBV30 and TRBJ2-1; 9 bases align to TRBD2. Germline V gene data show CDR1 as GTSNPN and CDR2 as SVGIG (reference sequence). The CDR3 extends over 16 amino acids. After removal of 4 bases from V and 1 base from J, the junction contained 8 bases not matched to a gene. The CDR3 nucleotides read TGTGCCTGGAACCTAGCGGGACCCCTTTCCTACAATGAGCAGTTCTTC. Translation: CAWNLAGPLSYNEQFF. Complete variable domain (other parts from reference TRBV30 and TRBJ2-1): SQTIHQWPATLVQPVGSPLSLECTVEGTSNPNLYWYRQAAGRGLQLLFYSVGIGQISSEVPQNLSASRPQDRQFILSSKKLLLSDSGFYLCAWNLAGPLSYNEQFFGPGTRLTVL.

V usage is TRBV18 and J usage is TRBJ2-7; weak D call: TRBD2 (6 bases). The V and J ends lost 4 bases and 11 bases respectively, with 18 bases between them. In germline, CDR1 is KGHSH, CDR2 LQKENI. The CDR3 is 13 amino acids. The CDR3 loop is CASSLESPGVEYF. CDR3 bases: TGTGCCAGCTCACTGGAATCCCCGGGAGTCGAGTACTTC.

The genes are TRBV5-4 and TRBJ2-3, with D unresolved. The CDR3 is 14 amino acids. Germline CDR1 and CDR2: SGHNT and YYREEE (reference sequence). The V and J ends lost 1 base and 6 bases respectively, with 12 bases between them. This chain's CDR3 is CASSLRAKGDTQYF. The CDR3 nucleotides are TGTGCCAGCAGCTTGCGTGCAAAAGGGGATACGCAGTATTTT.

CDR3 sequence: CASSESPGHTDTQYF. For the CDR3, the DNA is TGTGCCAGCAGTGAATCTCCGGGCCATACAGATACGCAGTATTTT. The chain employs TRBV6-4 and TRBJ2-3; D is undetermined. Trimming shortened V by 3 bases and J by 3 bases, and 13 bases separated the two germline ends. Germline V gives CDR1 MRHNA, CDR2 SNTAGT. This CDR3 region has 15 residues.

The CDR3 is CASSLGSGAFYF. The CDR3, as DNA: TGTGCCAGCAGCTTGGGGTCCGGGGCCTTCTACTTC. The V gene is TRBV11-2, the J gene TRBJ2-5; D could derive from TRBD1 or TRBD2 (5 bases each). Germline V CDR1 and CDR2: SGHAT, FQNNGV. This CDR3 has 12 residues. Trimming cost V 3 bases and J 14 bases, with 16 bases left between them.

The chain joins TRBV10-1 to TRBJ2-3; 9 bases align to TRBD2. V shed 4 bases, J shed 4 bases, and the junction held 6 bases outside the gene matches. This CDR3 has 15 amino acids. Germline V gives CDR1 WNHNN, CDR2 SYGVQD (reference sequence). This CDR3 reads CASSVRAGGSDTQYF. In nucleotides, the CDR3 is TGCGCCAGCAGTGTGCGAGCGGGAGGCTCAGATACGCAGTATTTT.

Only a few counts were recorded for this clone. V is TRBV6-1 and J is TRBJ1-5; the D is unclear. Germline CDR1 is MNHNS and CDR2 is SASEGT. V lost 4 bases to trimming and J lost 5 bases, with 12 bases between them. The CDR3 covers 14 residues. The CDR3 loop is CASSGSLGYQPQHF. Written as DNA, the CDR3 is TGTGCCAGCAGTGGGAGTTTGGGATATCAGCCCCAGCATTTT.

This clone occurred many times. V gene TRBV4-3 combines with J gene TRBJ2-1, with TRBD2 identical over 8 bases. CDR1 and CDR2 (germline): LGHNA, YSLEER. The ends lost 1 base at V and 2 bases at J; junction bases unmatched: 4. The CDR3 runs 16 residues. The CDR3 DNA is TGCGCCAGCAGCCAAGGTGGTAGCGGGACCTACAATGAGCAGTTCTTC. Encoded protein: CASSQGGSGTYNEQFF.

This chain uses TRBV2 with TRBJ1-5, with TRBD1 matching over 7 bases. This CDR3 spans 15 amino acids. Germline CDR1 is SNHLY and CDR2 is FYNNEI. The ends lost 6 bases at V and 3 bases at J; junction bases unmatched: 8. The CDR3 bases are TGTGCCAGCAGCCAGGGGACAGACTCCAATCAGCCCCAGCATTTT. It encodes CASSQGTDSNQPQHF. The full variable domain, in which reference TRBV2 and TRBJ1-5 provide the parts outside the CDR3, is EPEVTQTPSHQVTQMGQEVILRCVPISNHLYFYWYRQILGQKVEFLVSFYNNEISEKSEIFDDQFSVERPDGSNFTLKIRSTKLEDSAMYFCASSQGTDSNQPQHFGDGTRLSIL.

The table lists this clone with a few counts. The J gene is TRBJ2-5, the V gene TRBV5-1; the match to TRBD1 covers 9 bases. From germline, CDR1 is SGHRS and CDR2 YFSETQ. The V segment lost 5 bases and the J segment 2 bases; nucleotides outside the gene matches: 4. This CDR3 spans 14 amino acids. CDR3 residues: CASSSGQGQETQYF. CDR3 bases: TGCGCCAGCAGTTCCGGACAGGGGCAAGAGACCCAGTACTTC.

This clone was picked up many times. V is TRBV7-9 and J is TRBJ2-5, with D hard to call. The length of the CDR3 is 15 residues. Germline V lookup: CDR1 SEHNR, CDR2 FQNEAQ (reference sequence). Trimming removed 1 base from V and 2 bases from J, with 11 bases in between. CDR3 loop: CASSLDPYIQETQYF. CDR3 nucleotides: TGTGCCAGCAGCTTAGATCCCTACATACAAGAGACCCAGTACTTC.

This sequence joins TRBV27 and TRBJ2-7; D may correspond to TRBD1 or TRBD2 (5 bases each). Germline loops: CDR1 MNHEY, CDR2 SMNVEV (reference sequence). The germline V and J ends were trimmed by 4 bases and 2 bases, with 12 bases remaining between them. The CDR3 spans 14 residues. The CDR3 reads CASSSSGQAYEQYF. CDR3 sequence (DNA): TGTGCCAGCAGTTCCTCGGGGCAGGCCTACGAGCAGTACTTC.

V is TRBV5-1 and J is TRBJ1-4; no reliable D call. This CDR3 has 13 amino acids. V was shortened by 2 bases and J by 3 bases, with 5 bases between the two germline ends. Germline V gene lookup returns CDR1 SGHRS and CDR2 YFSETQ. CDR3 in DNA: TGCGCCAGCAGCTTATTGGCTAATGAAAAACTGTTTTTT. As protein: CASSLLANEKLFF.

In DNA form, the CDR3 reads TGTGCCAGCAGCGTACTGGGGCGGCCAATCACAGATACGCAGTATTTT. It is translated as CASSVLGRPITDTQYF. This chain connects TRBV9 to TRBJ2-3, with a weak D call TRBD1 (5 bases). Germline V gene lookup returns CDR1 SGDLS and CDR2 YYNGEE. The CDR3 has 16 amino acids. The V end lost 1 base, the J end lost 2 bases, and 14 bases lay between the germline ends.

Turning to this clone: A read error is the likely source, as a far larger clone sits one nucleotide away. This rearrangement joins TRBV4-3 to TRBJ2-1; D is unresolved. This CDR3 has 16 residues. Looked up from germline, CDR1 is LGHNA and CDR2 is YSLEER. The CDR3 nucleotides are TGCACCAGCAGCCAAGATTTGGGCGCCCCTAGTAATGAGCAGTTCTTC. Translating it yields CTSSQDLGAPSNEQFF.

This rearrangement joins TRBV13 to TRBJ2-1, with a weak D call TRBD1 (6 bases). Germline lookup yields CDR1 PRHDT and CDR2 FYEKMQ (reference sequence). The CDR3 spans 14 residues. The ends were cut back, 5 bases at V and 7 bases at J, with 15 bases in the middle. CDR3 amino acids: CASSPPEQGNEQFF. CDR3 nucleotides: TGTGCCAGCAGCCCCCCCGAACAGGGAAATGAGCAGTTCTTC.

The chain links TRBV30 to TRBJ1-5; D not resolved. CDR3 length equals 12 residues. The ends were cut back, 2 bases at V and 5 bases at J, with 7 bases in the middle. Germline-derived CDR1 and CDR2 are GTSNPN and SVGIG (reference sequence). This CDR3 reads CAWSPSDQPQHF. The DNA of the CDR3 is TGTGCCTGGAGTCCCTCCGATCAGCCCCAGCATTTT.

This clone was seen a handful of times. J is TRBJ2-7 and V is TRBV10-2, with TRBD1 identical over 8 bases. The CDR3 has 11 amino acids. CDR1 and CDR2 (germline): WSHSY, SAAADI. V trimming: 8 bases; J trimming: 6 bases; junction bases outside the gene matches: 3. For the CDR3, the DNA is TGCGCCAGCGGACAGGGTGTCGAGCAGTACTTC. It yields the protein CASGQGVEQYF.

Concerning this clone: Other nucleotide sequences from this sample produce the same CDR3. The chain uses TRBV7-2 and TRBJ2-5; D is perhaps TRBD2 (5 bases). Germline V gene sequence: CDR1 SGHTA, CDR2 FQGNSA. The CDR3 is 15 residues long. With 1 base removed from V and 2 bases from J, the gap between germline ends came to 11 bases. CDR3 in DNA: TGTGCCAGCAGCTTAGGTGGAGGACCACAAGAGACCCAGTACTTC. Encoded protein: CASSLGGGPQETQYF.

The CDR3 sequence is CATSGNRVGEQYF. CDR3 nucleotides: TGTGCCACCAGCGGCAACAGGGTCGGCGAGCAGTACTTC. This chain joins TRBV15 and TRBJ2-7, with D possibly matching TRBD1 (6 bases). This CDR3 spans 13 amino acids. Between the trimmed V and J ends, which lost 5 bases and 6 bases, there was a span of 14 bases. Per germline, CDR1 LNHNV and CDR2 YYDKDF (reference sequence).

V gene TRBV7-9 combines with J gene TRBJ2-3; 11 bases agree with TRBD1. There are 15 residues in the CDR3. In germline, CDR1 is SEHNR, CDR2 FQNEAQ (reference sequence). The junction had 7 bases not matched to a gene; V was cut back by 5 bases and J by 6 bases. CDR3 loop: CASSRTGGGRDTQYF. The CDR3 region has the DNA TGTGCCAGCAGCCGGACAGGGGGCGGGAGGGATACGCAGTATTTT.